One TCR beta chain is described in this entry. No antigen is known for it. These data originate in a study of shared clonotypes between healthy human individuals. Study information: Donors had three CD4 naive, three CD4 memory, two CD8 naive and one CD8 memory plate apiece. Study outcomes and limitations: Only blood was sampled, and tissue TCR repertoires likely differ from blood ones.

Trimming took 6 bases from V and 6 from J; bases not matched to a gene: 5. Germline V gives CDR1 MNHNS, CDR2 SASEGT. This CDR3 region has 13 residues. Using immunoSEQ multiplex PCR, the repertoire was profiled, and TCRdb retains in-frame clones only, with some absent. The table shows approximately 1.4 million clones, with approximately 98% occurring only once. Each donor was a Caucasian adult residing in Nashville, Tennessee. The chain has TRBV6-1 and TRBJ1-5; TRBD1 aligns across 7 bases. The source material was naive CD4+ T cells sorted from blood. Subset noted: CD45RA+ positively selected. The sequence came from a man aged 25 to 40 in good health. The CDR3: CASSSTGTQPQHF. The CDR3 nucleotides read TGTGCCAGCAGCTCGACAGGGACTCAGCCCCAGCATTTT.